Listed below are T cell receptor beta chains from one sample, sequenced in a study of vaccination and CD4 T cells after COVID-19. These receptors have no identified antigens. Each CDR3 protein is one row after TCRdb ran MiXCR on the PCR reads. The repertoire holds 15,000 to 20,000 distinct CDR3 sequences, with over 50% as singletons. The sequenced sample was CD4+ T cells from blood, cultured in vitro, obtained about 7 months after SARS-CoV-2 vaccination. Receptor source: a human donor who had recovered from COVID-19. Each CDR3 is given with its conserved first and last residue. A D gene is named only where the DNA matches it firmly.

CDR3	D	V	J
CASSASGGYEQYF	TRBD2	TRBV19	TRBJ2-7
CASSYAPGQNNYGYTF	TRBD1	TRBV6-2/TRBV6-3	TRBJ1-2
CSARGGSSEDSPLHF	.	TRBV20-1	TRBJ1-6
CASSLAPTSGGLETQYF	TRBD2	TRBV5-1	TRBJ2-5
CASSPDRDGNQPQHF	TRBD1	TRBV7-7	TRBJ1-5
CASSQALETQYF	.	TRBV6-1	TRBJ2-5
CASSAAWGQFF	.	TRBV2	TRBJ2-1
CASSLRLAGRSYEQYF	TRBD2	TRBV4-1	TRBJ2-7
CASSLDTARAEAFF	.	TRBV11-3	TRBJ1-1
CASREAGGRTGELFF	TRBD2	TRBV6-1	TRBJ2-2
CASSLPAGSSNNEQFF	TRBD2	TRBV7-9	TRBJ2-1
CASSLPGANYGYTF	.	TRBV7-9	TRBJ1-2
CASRGIAGGKSEQYF	TRBD2	TRBV6-1	TRBJ2-7
CSARPPGWSPLHF	.	TRBV20-1	TRBJ1-6
CASTDGELFF	.	TRBV7-9	TRBJ2-2
CASSPTRDYQETQYF	.	TRBV12-3/TRBV12-4	TRBJ2-5
CASSQGIAGSRGNTIYF	.	TRBV4-1	TRBJ1-3
CASSFRPLAKNIQYF	.	TRBV6-2/TRBV6-3	TRBJ2-4
CASSLAGEENIQYF	.	TRBV7-2	TRBJ2-4
CSAHDSSGTEAFF	.	TRBV20-1	TRBJ1-1
CSARVLKTGPNTEAFF	TRBD1	TRBV20-1	TRBJ1-1
CSARVGGGAEAFF	.	TRBV20-1	TRBJ1-1
CASSSGLDQPQHF	.	TRBV11-2	TRBJ1-5
CASSLVEDSEAFF	.	TRBV5-5	TRBJ1-1
CSAPPGLAGYEQYF	TRBD2	TRBV20-1	TRBJ2-7
CVSSLKGQGTGANVLTF	TRBD1	TRBV4-1	TRBJ2-6
CASSLGIHSSGNTIYF	.	TRBV7-2	TRBJ1-3
CASSTPGTGVSQPQHF	TRBD1	TRBV7-3	TRBJ1-5
CASSLLRGYYGYTF	.	TRBV7-2	TRBJ1-2
CASRNRTGKTEAFF	TRBD1	TRBV6-4	TRBJ1-1
CASSLTLQGYYGYTF	TRBD1	TRBV5-1	TRBJ1-2
CATGRAGDTQYF	.	TRBV24-1	TRBJ2-3
CSGRAGLTYEQYF	TRBD2	TRBV20-1	TRBJ2-7
CASSLGVGTDSNQPQHF	.	TRBV5-8	TRBJ1-5
CATSKWSGGPGELFF	TRBD1	TRBV24-1	TRBJ2-2
CSARERQGNEKLFF	TRBD1	TRBV20-1	TRBJ1-4
CASSLMLAGYEALHF	.	TRBV7-9	TRBJ1-6
CATSRERGTDTQYF	.	TRBV15	TRBJ2-3
CASSEGRDRGALHF	TRBD1	TRBV6-1	TRBJ1-6
CASSTTPGLAAQETQYF	TRBD2	TRBV12-3/TRBV12-4	TRBJ2-5
CASSLVSGEQFF	.	TRBV7-9	TRBJ2-1
CASSYIGGYTF	.	TRBV6-2/TRBV6-3	TRBJ1-2
CATSRDNGGEQFF	.	TRBV15	TRBJ2-1
CASSLAGESYEQYF	TRBD2	TRBV19	TRBJ2-7
CATSRGLPKNIQYF	.	TRBV15	TRBJ2-4
CASSPPKRTGGIYNEQFF	TRBD1	TRBV18	TRBJ2-1
CASSIEDNSPLHF	.	TRBV19	TRBJ1-6
CSAREEGGVGETQYF	TRBD2	TRBV20-1	TRBJ2-5
CASSQYRSAGQEETQYF	TRBD1	TRBV23-1	TRBJ2-5
CASSLQARNNEQFF	.	TRBV7-9	TRBJ2-1
CATSDSGQGMDEQYF	TRBD1	TRBV24-1	TRBJ2-7
CASSTGQHNEQFF	TRBD1	TRBV7-6	TRBJ2-1
CASSESQANYGYTF	.	TRBV25-1	TRBJ1-2
CSASEGAGGSTEAFF	TRBD1	TRBV20-1	TRBJ1-1
CASSYTGLGGGYTF	.	TRBV27	TRBJ1-2